These 23 T cell receptor beta chains share one sample of origin, sequenced in a study of CD8 T cells in Susac syndrome. Reverse transcription of roughly 0.5 to 1 ug RNA was carried out with random hexamers. TCRdb used MiXCR to reprocess the immunoSEQ multiplex PCR reads, holding one entry per CDR3 protein. The data show about 120,000 distinct CDR3 sequences, approximately 94% seen once. The sample was CD4+ T cells from PBMCs. The receptors come from a human donor in good health.

This clonotype was observed once. V usage is TRBV2 and J usage is TRBJ2-7; 10 nucleotides agree with TRBD1. Unmatched junction bases numbered 2, after V lost 0 bases and J lost 6 bases. CDR1 is SNHLY and CDR2 is FYNNEI in the germline V gene. The CDR3 is made up of 14 amino acids. Here the CDR3 reads CASSEAGTGVEQYF. The CDR3 bases are TGTGCCAGCAGTGAAGCCGGGACAGGGGTCGAGCAGTACTTC.

The chain employs TRBV12-3 or TRBV12-4 and TRBJ1-1; no definite D call. The CDR3 has 11 amino acids. Trimming pared 6 bases from V and 11 bases from J, leaving 13 bases between. CDR3 sequence: CASSIETGAFF. The CDR3 DNA is TGTGCCAGCAGCATAGAAACCGGGGCTTTCTTT.

This chain connects TRBV5-6 to TRBJ2-3; no reliable D call. Trimming shortened V by 1 base and J by 2 bases, and 17 bases separated the two germline ends. The CDR3 totals 17 residues. Germline CDR1 reads SGHDT; CDR2 reads YYEEEE. CDR3 region: CASSLNGPASHTDTQYF. As DNA, the CDR3 is TGTGCCAGCAGCTTGAACGGTCCAGCCTCTCACACAGATACGCAGTATTTT.

The chain joins TRBV20-1 to TRBJ2-7; D not certain. This CDR3 comprises 14 residues. Trimming pared 0 bases from V and 0 bases from J, leaving 9 bases between. Germline CDR1 reads DFQATT; CDR2 reads SNEGSKA (reference sequence). As DNA, the CDR3 is TGCAGTGCTAGAGATACGGCCGTCTCCTACGAGCAGTACTTC. As protein: CSARDTAVSYEQYF.

This chain links TRBV18 with TRBJ1-1; D might be TRBD1 (5 bases). The CDR3 has 13 amino acids. The germline V gene encodes CDR1 KGHSH and CDR2 LQKENI. V shed 3 bases and J shed 4 bases, with 9 bases lying between them. CDR3 residues: CASSPMGGTEAFF. The CDR3 coding sequence is TGTGCCAGCTCACCCATGGGGGGCACTGAAGCTTTCTTT. The full variable domain, its missing parts supplied by reference TRBV18 and TRBJ1-1, is NAGVMQNPRHLVRRRGQEARLRCSPMKGHSHVYWYRQLPEEGLKFMVYLQKENIIDESGMPKERFSAEFPKEGPSILRIQQVVRGDSAAYFCASSPMGGTEAFFGQGTRLTVV.

The V gene is TRBV29-1, the J gene TRBJ2-7, with no clear D. V was clipped by 5 bases and J by 2 bases, with 13 bases between them. The germline CDR1 and CDR2 sequences are SQVTM and ANQGSEA. The CDR3 contains 13 residues. CDR3 bases: TGCAGCGTTCGAGACGGAATAACCTACGAGCAGTACTTC. It specifies CSVRDGITYEQYF.

This chain connects TRBV5-1 to TRBJ2-1; TRBD2 might be the D (6 bases). This CDR3 spans 16 amino acids. Trimming took 0 bases from V and 5 from J, leaving 15 bases between them. Germline-derived CDR1 and CDR2 are SGHRS and YFSETQ. The chain's CDR3 is CASSLAFGSSHNEQFF. For the CDR3, the DNA is TGCGCCAGCAGCTTGGCCTTCGGGAGTTCTCACAATGAGCAGTTCTTC.

The V gene is TRBV28, the J gene TRBJ2-4, with 10 bases fitting TRBD2. The CDR3 covers 14 residues. J lost 7 bases, V lost 4 bases, and 4 bases had no gene match. The V gene's germline CDR1 is MDHEN and CDR2 SYDVKM. CDR3 in DNA: TGTGCCAGCAGTTCCCCGACTAGCGGGAACATTCAGTACTTC. It codes for CASSSPTSGNIQYF. The full variable domain, rest sourced from reference TRBV28 and TRBJ2-4, is DVKVTQSSRYLVKRTGEKVFLECVQDMDHENMFWYRQDPGLGLRLIYFSYDVKMKEKGDIPEGYSVSREKKERFSLILESASTNQTSMYLCASSSPTSGNIQYFGAGTRLSVL.

The gene calls are TRBV6-1 and TRBJ2-1, with D possibly TRBD2 on 6 matching bases. This CDR3 is built from 16 residues. Germline-derived CDR1 and CDR2 are MNHNS and SASEGT. Trimming pared 5 bases from V and 0 bases from J, leaving 14 bases between. The CDR3 region has the DNA TGTGCCAGCAGTAGACTGGGGGGTGACTCCTACAATGAGCAGTTCTTC. Amino acids: CASSRLGGDSYNEQFF.

The V call is TRBV5-1, the J call TRBJ1-1; D is undetermined. The V and J ends lost 0 bases and 6 bases respectively, with 3 bases between them. The germline V gene has CDR1 SGHRS and CDR2 YFSETQ. The CDR3 is 11 amino acids. The CDR3 loop reads CASSLDSEAFF. CDR3 coding DNA: TGCGCCAGCAGCTTGGACTCTGAAGCTTTCTTT.

The chain uses TRBV27 and TRBJ2-1; D is unresolved. Trimming removed 5 bases from V and 0 bases from J, with 14 bases in between. Germline CDR1 is MNHEY and CDR2 is SMNVEV (reference sequence). This CDR3 has 16 amino acids. CDR3 DNA: TGTGCCAGCAGTACCCTACAGTGGAGCTCCTACAATGAGCAGTTCTTC. Amino acid sequence: CASSTLQWSSYNEQFF.

This chain connects TRBV7-8 to TRBJ2-5, with a possible D match to TRBD1 (6 bases). In germline, CDR1 is SGHVS, CDR2 FQNEAQ. V dropped 4 bases and J dropped 5 bases, with 14 bases sitting between them. The CDR3 is 14 amino acids. CDR3 sequence (DNA): TGTGCCAGCAGCTCAGGGGTCCTCGGGGAGACCCAGTACTTC. Protein product: CASSSGVLGETQYF. The entire variable domain, with the rest obtained from reference TRBV7-8 and TRBJ2-5, is as follows: GAGVSQSPRYKVAKRGQDVALRCDPISGHVSLFWYQQALGQGPEFLTYFQNEAQLDKSGLPSDRFFAERPEGSVSTLKIQRTQQEDSAVYLCASSSGVLGETQYFGPGTRLLVL.

The genes are TRBV25-1 and TRBJ2-2; D call uncertain. The CDR3 totals 15 residues. Trimming removed 0 bases at V and 2 bases at J, with 7 bases between. Germline CDR1 and CDR2: MGHDK and SYGVNS. The CDR3 nucleotides are TGTGCCAGCAGTGAATATGGTCCCAACACCGGGGAGCTGTTTTTT. Amino acid sequence: CASSEYGPNTGELFF.

The chain joins TRBV3-1 to TRBJ1-1; D call uncertain. The CDR3 runs 14 residues. CDR1 and CDR2 from the germline V gene are LGHDT and YNNKEL (reference sequence). Trimming pared 0 bases from V and 7 bases from J, leaving 12 bases between. CDR3 nucleotide sequence: TGTGCCAGCAGCCAAGATCGAGGGTTTGGTGAAGCTTTCTTT. It codes for CASSQDRGFGEAFF.

The chain combines TRBV11-2 with TRBJ2-5, with D unclear. Per germline, CDR1 SGHAT and CDR2 FQNNGV. The CDR3 extends over 16 amino acids. The ends were cut back, 1 base at V and 0 bases at J, with 12 bases in the middle. CDR3 DNA sequence: TGTGCCAGCAGCTTAGCAGCGTCGGCTAACCAAGAGACCCAGTACTTC. This encodes CASSLAASANQETQYF.

The chain recombines TRBV2 with TRBJ2-5, with a tentative D call TRBD2 (6 bases). The V end lost 8 bases, the J end lost 4 bases, and 17 bases lay between the germline ends. The CDR3 totals 14 residues. Per the germline V gene, CDR1 is SNHLY and CDR2 is FYNNEI. CDR3 coding DNA: TGTGCCAGCTCTTGGCGGGACGGTTCAGAGACCCAGTACTTC. Its translation: CASSWRDGSETQYF. Filled out from reference TRBV2 and TRBJ2-5, the complete variable domain reads EPEVTQTPSHQVTQMGQEVILRCVPISNHLYFYWYRQILGQKVEFLVSFYNNEISEKSEIFDDQFSVERPDGSNFTLKIRSTKLEDSAMYFCASSWRDGSETQYFGPGTRLLVL.

The chain joins TRBV6-6 to TRBJ2-5; no definite D call. V was cut by 6 bases and J by 5 bases, with 10 bases left in between. Germline CDR1 is MNHNY and CDR2 is SVGAGI (reference sequence). This CDR3 spans 12 amino acids. CDR3 in amino acids: CASSKERETQYF. In nucleotides, the CDR3 is TGTGCCAGCAGCAAAGAGAGGGAGACCCAGTACTTC.

This clonotype was found once. The gene calls are TRBV30 and TRBJ2-3, with TRBD2 matching over 12 bases. V lost 6 bases and J lost 3; bases outside the gene matches: 4. The germline CDR1 and CDR2 sequences are GTSNPN and SVGIG (reference sequence). The CDR3 runs 14 residues. The CDR3 bases are TGTGCCTGTTCACTAGCGGGAGGAACAGATACGCAGTATTTT. Translation gives CACSLAGGTDTQYF.

This sequence joins TRBV3-1 and TRBJ2-7; 9 nucleotides line up with TRBD1. This CDR3 spans 15 amino acids. Germline V lookup: CDR1 LGHDT, CDR2 YNNKEL (reference sequence). V lost 0 bases to trimming and J lost 3 bases; unmatched junction nucleotides: 3. As DNA, the CDR3 is TGTGCCAGCAGCCAAGATTCGGGACAGGGCTACGAGCAGTACTTC. The encoded protein is CASSQDSGQGYEQYF.

The gene calls are TRBV9 and TRBJ2-1; 10 nucleotides agree with TRBD2. From germline, CDR1 is SGDLS and CDR2 YYNGEE. V lost 3 bases to trimming and J lost 5 bases; unmatched junction nucleotides: 8. The CDR3 covers 16 residues. The CDR3 loop is CASSAHPSGSNNEQFF. The CDR3 DNA is TGTGCCAGCAGCGCCCACCCTAGCGGGAGTAACAATGAGCAGTTCTTC.

The chain couples TRBV15 to TRBJ2-5, with 15 bases that match TRBD2. Trimming took 4 bases from V and 4 from J; bases not matched to a gene: 1. This CDR3 is 15 amino acids long. Germline CDR1 reads LNHNV; CDR2 reads YYDKDF (reference sequence). CDR3 bases: TGTGCCACCAGCACGGGACTAGCGGGAGGAGAGACCCAGTACTTC. This gives the protein CATSTGLAGGETQYF.

V usage is TRBV2 and J usage is TRBJ2-7; TRBD1 matches at 9 bases. The ends lost 9 bases at V and 4 bases at J; junction bases unmatched: 16. From germline, CDR1 is SNHLY and CDR2 FYNNEI. CDR3 length: 16 amino acids. This CDR3 is CASLHPGTGFDYEQYF. Written as DNA, the CDR3 is TGTGCCAGTCTTCACCCCGGGACAGGGTTCGATTACGAGCAGTACTTC. The variable domain in full, with the rest retrieved from reference TRBV2 and TRBJ2-7, is EPEVTQTPSHQVTQMGQEVILRCVPISNHLYFYWYRQILGQKVEFLVSFYNNEISEKSEIFDDQFSVERPDGSNFTLKIRSTKLEDSAMYFCASLHPGTGFDYEQYFGPGTRLTVT.

The gene calls are TRBV28 and TRBJ2-1; TRBD2 agrees at 12 bases. This CDR3 has 16 residues. V was clipped by 2 bases and J by 8 bases; unmatched bases: 7. Germline assignment: CDR1 MDHEN and CDR2 SYDVKM. The CDR3 coding sequence is TGTGCCAGCAGTTTAGAGACTAGCGGGAGAGGGTATGAGCAGTTCTTC. It is translated as CASSLETSGRGYEQFF.